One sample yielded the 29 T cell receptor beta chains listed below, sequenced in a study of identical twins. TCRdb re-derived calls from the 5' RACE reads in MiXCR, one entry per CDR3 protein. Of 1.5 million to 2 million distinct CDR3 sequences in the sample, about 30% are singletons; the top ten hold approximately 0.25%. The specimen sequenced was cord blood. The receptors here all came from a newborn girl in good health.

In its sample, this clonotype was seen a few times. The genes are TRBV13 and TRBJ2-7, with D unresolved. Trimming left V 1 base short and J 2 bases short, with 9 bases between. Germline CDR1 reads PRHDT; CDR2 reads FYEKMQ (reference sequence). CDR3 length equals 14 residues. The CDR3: CASSLVDEAYEQYF. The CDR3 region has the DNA TGTGCCAGCAGCTTAGTGGACGAGGCCTACGAGCAGTACTTC.

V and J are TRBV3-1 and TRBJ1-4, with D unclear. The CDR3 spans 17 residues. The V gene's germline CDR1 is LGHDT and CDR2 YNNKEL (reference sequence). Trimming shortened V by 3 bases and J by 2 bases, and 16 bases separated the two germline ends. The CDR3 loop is CASSHVRFGCTNEKLFF. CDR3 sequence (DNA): TGTGCCAGCAGCCACGTCCGCTTCGGGTGCACTAATGAAAAACTGTTTTTT.

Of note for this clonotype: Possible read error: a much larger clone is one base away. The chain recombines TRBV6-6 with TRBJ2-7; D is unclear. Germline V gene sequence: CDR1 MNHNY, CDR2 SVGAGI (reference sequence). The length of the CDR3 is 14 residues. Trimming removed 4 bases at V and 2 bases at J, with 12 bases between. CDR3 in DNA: TGTGCCAGCAGTTGCTCGGGCACAACCTACGAGCAGTACTTC. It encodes CASSCSGTTYEQYF.

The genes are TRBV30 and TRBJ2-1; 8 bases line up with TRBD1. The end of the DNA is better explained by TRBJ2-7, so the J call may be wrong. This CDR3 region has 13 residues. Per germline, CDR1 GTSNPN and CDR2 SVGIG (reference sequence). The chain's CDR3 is CAWSGTGYNEQYF. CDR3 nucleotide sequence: TGTGCCTGGAGTGGGACAGGGTACAACGAGCAGTACTTC.

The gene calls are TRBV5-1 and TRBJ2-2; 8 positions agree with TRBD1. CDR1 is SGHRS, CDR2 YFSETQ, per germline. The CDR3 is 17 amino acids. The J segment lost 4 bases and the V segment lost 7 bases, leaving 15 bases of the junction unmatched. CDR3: CASRQGYMPLGTGELFF. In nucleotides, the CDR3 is TGCGCCAGCCGACAGGGGTATATGCCCTTAGGCACCGGGGAGCTGTTTTTT.

As DNA, the CDR3 is TGTGCCAGCAGCTTCAACAGAAACAATGAGCAGTTCTTC. This encodes CASSFNRNNEQFF. The V call is TRBV7-2, the J call TRBJ2-1; D gene unclear. Trimming took 3 bases from V and 5 from J, leaving 8 bases between them. The CDR3 consists of 13 residues. Germline V gene lookup returns CDR1 SGHTA and CDR2 FQGNSA. Supplemented by reference TRBV7-2 and TRBJ2-1, the full variable domain reads GAGVSQSPSNKVTEKGKDVELRCDPISGHTALYWYRQSLGQGLEFLIYFQGNSAPDKSGLPSDRFSAERTGGSVSTLTIQRTQQEDSAVYLCASSFNRNNEQFFGPGTRLTVL.

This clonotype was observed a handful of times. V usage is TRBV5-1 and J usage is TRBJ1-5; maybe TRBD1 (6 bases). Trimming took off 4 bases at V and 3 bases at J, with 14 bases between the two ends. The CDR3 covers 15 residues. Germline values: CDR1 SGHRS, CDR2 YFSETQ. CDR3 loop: CASSGRTAINQPQHF. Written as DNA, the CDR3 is TGCGCCAGCAGCGGCCGGACAGCTATCAATCAGCCCCAGCATTTT.

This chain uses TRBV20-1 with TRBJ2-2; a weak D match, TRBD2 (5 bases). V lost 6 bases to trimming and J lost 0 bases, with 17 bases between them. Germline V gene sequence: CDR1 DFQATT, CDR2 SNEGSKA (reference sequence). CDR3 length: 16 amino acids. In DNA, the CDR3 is TGCAGTGCCCGTCTCATAGGGAGTGCGAACACCGGGGAGCTGTTTTTT. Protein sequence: CSARLIGSANTGELFF.

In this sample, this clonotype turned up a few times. The CDR3 region has the DNA TGTGCCAGCAGTGGGGGAACTAGCGGGCCATACGAGCAGTACTTC. Protein: CASSGGTSGPYEQYF. The genes are TRBV12-3 or TRBV12-4 and TRBJ2-7, with 9 bases that match TRBD2. The trim removed 5 bases at V and 4 bases at J, leaving 9 bases unmatched. This CDR3 is 15 amino acids long.

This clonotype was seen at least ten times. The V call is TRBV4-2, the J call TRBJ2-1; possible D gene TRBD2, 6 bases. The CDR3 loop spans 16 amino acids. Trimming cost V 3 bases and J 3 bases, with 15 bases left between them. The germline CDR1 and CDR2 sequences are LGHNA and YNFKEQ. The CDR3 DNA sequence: TGTGCCAGCAGCCAGCGACGCCCTAGCGTCTACAATGAGCAGTTCTTC. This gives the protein CASSQRRPSVYNEQFF.

CDR3 region: CASSQDWSHNEQYF. CDR3 DNA sequence: TGCGCCAGCAGCCAAGATTGGAGTCACAATGAGCAGTACTTC. The rearrangement uses TRBV4-1 and TRBJ2-1; D remains unclear. The DNA end favors TRBJ2-7, so the J call may be wrong. CDR3 length: 14 residues. Looked up from germline, CDR1 is MGHRA and CDR2 is YSYEKL.

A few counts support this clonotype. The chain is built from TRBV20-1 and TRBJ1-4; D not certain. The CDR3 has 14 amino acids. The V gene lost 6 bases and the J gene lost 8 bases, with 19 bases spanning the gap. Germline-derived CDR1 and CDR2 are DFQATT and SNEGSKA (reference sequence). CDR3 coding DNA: TGCAGTGCCCCCCATCCCCTACAAGGGGAAAAACTGTTTTTT. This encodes CSAPHPLQGEKLFF.

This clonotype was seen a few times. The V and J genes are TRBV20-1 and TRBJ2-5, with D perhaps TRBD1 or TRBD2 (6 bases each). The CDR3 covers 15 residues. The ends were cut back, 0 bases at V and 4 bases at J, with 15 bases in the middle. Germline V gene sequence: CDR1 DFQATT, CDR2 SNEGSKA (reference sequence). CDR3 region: CSARDRGRLGETQYF. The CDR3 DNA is TGCAGTGCTAGAGACCGGGGGCGACTTGGAGAGACCCAGTACTTC.

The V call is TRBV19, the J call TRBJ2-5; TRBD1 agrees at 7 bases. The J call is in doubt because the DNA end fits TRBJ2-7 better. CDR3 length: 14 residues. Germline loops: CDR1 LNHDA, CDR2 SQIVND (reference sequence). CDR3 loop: CATRDRVSSYEQYF. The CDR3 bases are TGTGCCACCCGAGACAGGGTATCATCCTACGAGCAGTACTTC.

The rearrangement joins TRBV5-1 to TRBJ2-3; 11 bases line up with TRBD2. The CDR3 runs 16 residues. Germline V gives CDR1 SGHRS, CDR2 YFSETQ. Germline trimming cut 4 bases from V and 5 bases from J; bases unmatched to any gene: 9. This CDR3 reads CASSKGLAGALDTQYF. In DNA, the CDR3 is TGCGCCAGCAGCAAAGGACTAGCGGGCGCATTAGATACGCAGTATTTT. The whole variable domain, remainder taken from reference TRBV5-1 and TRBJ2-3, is KAGVTQTPRYLIKTRGQQVTLSCSPISGHRSVSWYQQTPGQGLQFLFEYFSETQRNKGNFPGRFSGRQFSNSRSEMNVSTLELGDSALYLCASSKGLAGALDTQYFGPGTRLTVL.

This CDR3 reads CSASYEDNEQYF. The CDR3 region has the DNA TGCAGTGCTAGCTATGAAGACAATGAGCAGTACTTC. This chain connects TRBV20-1 to TRBJ2-7; D is uncertain. The germline V and J ends were trimmed by 3 bases and 7 bases, with 13 bases remaining between them. The CDR3 runs to 12 residues. CDR1 DFQATT and CDR2 SNEGSKA come from the germline V gene (reference sequence).

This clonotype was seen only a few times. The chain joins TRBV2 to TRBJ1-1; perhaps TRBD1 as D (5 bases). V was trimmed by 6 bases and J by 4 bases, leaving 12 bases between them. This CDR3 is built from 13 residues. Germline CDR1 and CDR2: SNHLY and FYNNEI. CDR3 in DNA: TGTGCCAGCAGCGGGGGGGAGCGCACTGAAGCTTTCTTT. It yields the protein CASSGGERTEAFF.

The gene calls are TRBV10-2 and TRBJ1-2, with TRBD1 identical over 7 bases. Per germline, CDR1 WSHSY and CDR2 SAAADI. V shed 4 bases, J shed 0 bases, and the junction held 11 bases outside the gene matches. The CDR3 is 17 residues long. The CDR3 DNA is TGCGCCAGCAGTGTTCGGTTGGGACAGCGTGCTAACTATGGCTACACCTTC. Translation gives CASSVRLGQRANYGYTF.

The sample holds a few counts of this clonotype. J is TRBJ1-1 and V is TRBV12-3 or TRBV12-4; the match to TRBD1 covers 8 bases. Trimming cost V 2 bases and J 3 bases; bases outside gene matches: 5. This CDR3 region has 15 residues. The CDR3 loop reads CASSLLQTGDTEAFF. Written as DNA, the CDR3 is TGTGCCAGCAGTTTACTTCAGACAGGGGACACTGAAGCTTTCTTT.

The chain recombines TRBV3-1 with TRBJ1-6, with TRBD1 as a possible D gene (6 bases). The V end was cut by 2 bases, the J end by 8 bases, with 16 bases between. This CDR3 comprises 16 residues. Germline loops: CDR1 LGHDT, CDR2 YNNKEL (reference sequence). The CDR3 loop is CASSQKTGQRHSPLHF. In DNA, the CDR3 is TGTGCCAGCAGCCAAAAGACAGGCCAGAGGCATTCACCCCTCCACTTT.

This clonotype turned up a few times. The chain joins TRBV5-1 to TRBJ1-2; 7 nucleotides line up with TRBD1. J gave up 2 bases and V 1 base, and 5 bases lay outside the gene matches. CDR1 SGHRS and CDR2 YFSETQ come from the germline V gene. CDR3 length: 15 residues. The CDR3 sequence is CASSLLGQKNYGYTF. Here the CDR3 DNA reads TGCGCCAGCAGCTTGCTGGGACAGAAAAACTATGGCTACACCTTC.

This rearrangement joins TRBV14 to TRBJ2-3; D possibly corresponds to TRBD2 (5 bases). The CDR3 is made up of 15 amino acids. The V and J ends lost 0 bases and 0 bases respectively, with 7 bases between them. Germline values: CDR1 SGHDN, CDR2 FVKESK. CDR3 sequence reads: CASSQDEGSTDTQYF. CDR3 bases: TGTGCCAGCAGCCAAGATGAGGGAAGCACAGATACGCAGTATTTT.

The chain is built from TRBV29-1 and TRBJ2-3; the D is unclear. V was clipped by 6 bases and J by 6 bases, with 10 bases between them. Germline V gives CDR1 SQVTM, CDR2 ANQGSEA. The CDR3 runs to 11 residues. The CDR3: CSVEFLDTQYF. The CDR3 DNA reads TGCAGCGTCGAGTTTTTGGATACGCAGTATTTT.

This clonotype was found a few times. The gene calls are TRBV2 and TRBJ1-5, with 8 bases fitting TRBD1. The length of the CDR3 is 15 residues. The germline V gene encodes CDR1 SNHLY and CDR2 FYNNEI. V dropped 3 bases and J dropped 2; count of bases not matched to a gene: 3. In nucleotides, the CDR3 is TGTGCCAGCAGTGAGCAGGGGGCTCGCAATCAGCCCCAGCATTTT. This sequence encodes CASSEQGARNQPQHF.

CDR3: CASSPGTSGGSLAYEQYF. DNA for the CDR3: TGTGCCAGCAGCCCAGGGACTAGCGGAGGAAGCCTCGCCTACGAGCAGTACTTC. The genes are TRBV21-1 and TRBJ2-7; TRBD2 reflects the table's D call only, with no check against the DNA. TRBV21-1 counts as a pseudogene. This CDR3 contains 18 residues.

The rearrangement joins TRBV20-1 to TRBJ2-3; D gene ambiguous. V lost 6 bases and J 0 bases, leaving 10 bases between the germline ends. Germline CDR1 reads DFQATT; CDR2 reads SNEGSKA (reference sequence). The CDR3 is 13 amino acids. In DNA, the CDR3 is TGCAGTGCAGTCACCCCTAGCACAGATACGCAGTATTTT. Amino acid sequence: CSAVTPSTDTQYF.

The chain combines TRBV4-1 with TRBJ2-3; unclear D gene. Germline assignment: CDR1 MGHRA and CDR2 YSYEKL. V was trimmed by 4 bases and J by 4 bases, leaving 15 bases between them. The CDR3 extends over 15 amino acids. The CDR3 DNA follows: TGCGCCAGCAGCCCCCGAGGTGTGCGCCCAGATACGCAGTATTTT. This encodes CASSPRGVRPDTQYF.

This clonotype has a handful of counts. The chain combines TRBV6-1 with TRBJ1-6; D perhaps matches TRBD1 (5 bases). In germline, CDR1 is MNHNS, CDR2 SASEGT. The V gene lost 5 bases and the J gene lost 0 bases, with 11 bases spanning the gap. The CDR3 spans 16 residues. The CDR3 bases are TGTGCCAGCAGTTCCAACAGGTTCTCCTATAATTCACCCCTCCACTTT. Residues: CASSSNRFSYNSPLHF.

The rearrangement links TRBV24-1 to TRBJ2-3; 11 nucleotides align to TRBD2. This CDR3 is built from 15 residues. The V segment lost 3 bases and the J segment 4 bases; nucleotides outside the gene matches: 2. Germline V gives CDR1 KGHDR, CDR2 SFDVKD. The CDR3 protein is CATSDPSGGSDTQYF. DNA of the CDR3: TGTGCCACCAGTGATCCTAGCGGGGGGTCAGATACGCAGTATTTT.